The clone carrying this TCR beta chain was seen only once. Its antigen remains unknown. Germline lookup yields CDR1 SGHRS and CDR2 YFSETQ. The V end was cut by 3 bases, the J end by 1 base, with 8 bases between. This CDR3 spans 14 amino acids. These data originate in a study of OX40 agonist ivuxolimab in advanced cancers. The study, taken as a whole, reports: At 0.1 to 3.0 mg/kg and by week 6, clonal expansion occurred in CD4+ and CD8+ blood T cells. Antigen specificity of clonally expanded peripheral T cells was not established.

The protocol was immunoSEQ multiplex PCR, while the TCRdb copy is restricted to in-frame clones and leaves out a portion. The profile shows approximately 81,000 clones, about 86% of them singletons. Sequencing was performed on CD4+ or CD8+ T cells sorted from blood, taken in a trial of the OX40 agonist ivuxolimab. This receptor was obtained from an adult with an advanced solid tumor such as melanoma, head and neck, liver or kidney cancer. The rearrangement joins TRBV5-1 to TRBJ1-5, with D perhaps matching TRBD1 (5 bases). The CDR3 protein is CASSSGGSNQPQHF. For the CDR3, the DNA is TGCGCCAGCAGCTCCGGGGGGAGCAATCAGCCCCAGCATTTT.